The 27 T cell receptor beta chains given below trace back to one sample, sequenced in a study of cytomegalovirus exposure and HLA in healthy donors. PCR amplification relied on 60 Vbeta primers (plus 13 Jbeta primers). Sequencing was performed with immunoSEQ multiplex PCR; in TCRdb, only in-frame clones are kept and a portion is missing. The sample records more than 75,000 clones, 84% being singletons. The sample was PBMCs. The receptors derive from a woman aged 18-29 years in good health and CMV-seropositive.

The chain links TRBV7-9 to TRBJ1-5; no firm D call. Germline assignment: CDR1 SEHNR and CDR2 FQNEAQ (reference sequence). The V end was cut by 3 bases, the J end by 4 bases, with 7 bases between. The CDR3 sequence is 13 residues long. The CDR3 protein is CASSFGGNQPQHF. The CDR3 region has the DNA TGTGCCAGCAGCTTCGGTGGTAATCAGCCCCAGCATTTT.

The chain couples TRBV4-1 to TRBJ2-1; tentatively, D is TRBD1 (6 bases). The CDR3 runs 12 residues. The germline V gene has CDR1 MGHRA and CDR2 YSYEKL. V was pared by 4 bases and J by 12 bases, with 13 bases between. The CDR3 spells CASSRGKGGQFF. The CDR3 nucleotides read TGCGCCAGCAGCCGAGGTAAAGGGGGGCAGTTCTTC.

The J gene is TRBJ2-1, the V gene TRBV28; TRBD1 agrees at 7 bases. CDR3 size: 12 residues. Germline V gene lookup returns CDR1 MDHEN and CDR2 SYDVKM. V dropped 5 bases and J dropped 10; count of bases not matched to a gene: 5. CDR3 in amino acids: CASSLTDREQFF. The CDR3 DNA follows: TGTGCCAGCAGTCTAACGGACAGGGAGCAGTTCTTC.

This chain uses TRBV29-1 with TRBJ2-1; tentatively, D is TRBD1 (5 bases). The germline gives CDR1 SQVTM, CDR2 ANQGSEA. The CDR3 runs to 13 residues. The CDR3 coding sequence is TGCACCGCTACGGTAGTGGGGCCGAATGAGCAGTTCTTC. It yields the protein CTATVVGPNEQFF.

V and J are TRBV29-1 and TRBJ2-7; D is perhaps TRBD2 (7 bases). Germline CDR1 is SQVTM and CDR2 is ANQGSEA. The CDR3 sequence is 12 residues long. V was pared by 7 bases and J by 6 bases, with 16 bases between. The DNA for the CDR3 is TGCAGCGCCTCCCAGGGGAGGGTCGAGCAGTACTTC. Residues: CSASQGRVEQYF.

The DNA for the CDR3 is TGCAGCGTTGCGTCACAGTTGAACTCCTACGAGCAGTACTTC. As protein: CSVASQLNSYEQYF. The chain links TRBV29-1 to TRBJ2-7; D is undetermined. CDR3 length: 14 residues. Trimming removed 4 bases from V and 0 bases from J, with 13 bases in between. CDR1 is SQVTM, CDR2 ANQGSEA, per germline.

The V gene is TRBV20-1, the J gene TRBJ2-7; maybe TRBD2 (6 bases). This CDR3 comprises 11 residues. Germline V lookup: CDR1 DFQATT, CDR2 SNEGSKA (reference sequence). The V gene lost 5 bases and the J gene lost 3 bases, with 8 bases spanning the gap. CDR3 loop: CSAGTFYEQYF. The DNA of the CDR3 is TGCAGTGCTGGGACTTTCTACGAGCAGTACTTC.

The genes are TRBV13 and TRBJ1-2; no clear D. Deletions cut 4 bases from V and 5 bases from J, with 14 bases between. Germline lookup yields CDR1 PRHDT and CDR2 FYEKMQ (reference sequence). CDR3 length: 14 residues. The DNA of the CDR3 is TGTGCCAGCAGCTCCGACGTTGAGGATTATGGCTACACCTTC. This gives the protein CASSSDVEDYGYTF.

The chain uses TRBV7-2 and TRBJ2-3; the D gene is possibly TRBD2 (8 bases). Germline V lookup: CDR1 SGHTA, CDR2 FQGNSA. Trimming cost V 5 bases and J 4 bases, with 22 bases left between them. The CDR3 is 17 amino acids. CDR3 loop: CASSPGGVAGMADTQYF. The CDR3 nucleotides read TGTGCCAGCAGCCCAGGGGGGGTAGCGGGAATGGCAGATACGCAGTATTTT.

V and J are TRBV7-2 and TRBJ2-1; 14 nucleotides align to TRBD2. This CDR3 has 17 amino acids. Germline assignment: CDR1 SGHTA and CDR2 FQGNSA. Trimming cost V 5 bases and J 5 bases; bases outside gene matches: 8. The CDR3 region has the DNA TGTGCCAGCAGCATGACTAGCGGGAGGGCGTGGAACAATGAGCAGTTCTTC. Protein sequence: CASSMTSGRAWNNEQFF.

This chain uses TRBV10-3 with TRBJ1-1; D ambiguous. The CDR3 is 13 amino acids. Germline lookup yields CDR1 ENHRY and CDR2 SYGVKD. V lost 4 bases, J lost 3 bases, and 9 bases lay in between. CDR3 loop: CAISAVEDTEAFF. The CDR3 DNA reads TGTGCCATCAGTGCGGTAGAGGACACTGAAGCTTTCTTT.

This clone has only one observation. CDR3 nucleotide sequence: TGTGCCAGCAGTGACTCGATTGAAACAGGGGTGAGGGGCTACACCTTC. This sequence encodes CASSDSIETGVRGYTF. The chain has TRBV6-4 and TRBJ1-2, with 7 bases that match TRBD1. The CDR3 consists of 16 residues. Trimming at V came to 0 bases and at J to 8 bases, leaving 12 bases not matched to a gene. Germline V gene data show CDR1 as MRHNA and CDR2 as SNTAGT.

V is TRBV7-3 and J is TRBJ2-3; maybe TRBD1 (6 bases). Trimming removed 5 bases at V and 2 bases at J, with 14 bases between. The CDR3 covers 15 residues. CDR1 is SGHTA, CDR2 FQGTGA, per germline. The CDR3 loop is CASSPTGALTDTQYF. The CDR3 region has the DNA TGTGCCAGCAGCCCGACAGGAGCGCTCACAGATACGCAGTATTTT.

This clone has just one count. The chain employs TRBV9 and TRBJ2-1; no definite D call. The CDR3 loop spans 13 amino acids. Germline CDR1 and CDR2: SGDLS and YYNGEE. Deletions cut 7 bases from V and 1 base from J, with 9 bases between. CDR3 DNA sequence: TGTGCCAGCTCTCGCGAATCCTACAATGAGCAGTTCTTC. Encoded protein: CASSRESYNEQFF.

V gene TRBV28 combines with J gene TRBJ2-7; no definite D call. Germline assignment: CDR1 MDHEN and CDR2 SYDVKM. Trimming removed 2 bases at V and 3 bases at J, with 11 bases between. CDR3 length: 14 amino acids. The CDR3 coding sequence is TGTGCCAGCAGTTTAGCTAATCCGGTCTACGAGCAGTACTTC. It yields the protein CASSLANPVYEQYF.

This chain joins TRBV29-1 and TRBJ2-1, with D perhaps matching TRBD1 (6 bases). V shed 6 bases and J shed 7 bases, with 16 bases lying between them. CDR3 size: 13 residues. CDR1 is SQVTM, CDR2 ANQGSEA, per germline. This CDR3 reads CSVVGGSVNEQFF. The CDR3 DNA sequence: TGCAGCGTCGTAGGGGGAAGTGTGAATGAGCAGTTCTTC.

The chain has TRBV5-1 and TRBJ1-1; maybe TRBD1 (6 bases). Germline V CDR1 and CDR2: SGHRS, YFSETQ. The CDR3 consists of 15 residues. V gave up 0 bases and J gave up 3 bases, with 12 bases separating them. CDR3 protein: CASSLGAGADTEAFF. Here the CDR3 DNA reads TGCGCCAGCAGCTTGGGGGCAGGGGCGGACACTGAAGCTTTCTTT.

This chain connects TRBV7-9 to TRBJ1-1, with 9 bases fitting TRBD1. The V and J ends lost 5 bases and 3 bases, in that order; junction bases with no gene match: 10. Germline CDR1 SEHNR, CDR2 FQNEAQ (reference sequence). The CDR3 has 16 residues. CDR3 residues: CASSRLGDREDTEAFF. CDR3 bases: TGTGCCAGCAGCCGGCTTGGGGACAGGGAGGACACTGAAGCTTTCTTT.

The V gene is TRBV7-9, the J gene TRBJ1-3; perhaps TRBD1 as D (5 bases). The CDR3 spans 17 residues. From germline, CDR1 is SEHNR and CDR2 FQNEAQ (reference sequence). Trimming cost V 5 bases and J 0 bases, with 17 bases left between them. The CDR3 coding sequence is TGTGCCAGCAGCCGGTGGCCAGGGCCCCACTCTGGAAACACCATATATTTT. It specifies CASSRWPGPHSGNTIYF.

This chain joins TRBV28 and TRBJ2-5; perhaps TRBD1 as D (7 bases). Germline-derived CDR1 and CDR2 are MDHEN and SYDVKM. V lost 3 bases and J lost 5, with 19 bases in between. The CDR3 has 16 amino acids. CDR3: CASSLSPTQGRETQYF. CDR3 in DNA: TGTGCCAGCAGTTTGTCCCCCACACAGGGGAGGGAGACCCAGTACTTC. Full variable domain (missing parts from reference TRBV28 and TRBJ2-5): DVKVTQSSRYLVKRTGEKVFLECVQDMDHENMFWYRQDPGLGLRLIYFSYDVKMKEKGDIPEGYSVSREKKERFSLILESASTNQTSMYLCASSLSPTQGRETQYFGPGTRLLVL.

This clone was counted a few times. The chain links TRBV29-1 to TRBJ1-1; D may be TRBD1 (5 bases). With 3 bases removed from V and 5 bases from J, the gap between germline ends came to 13 bases. Germline CDR1 is SQVTM and CDR2 is ANQGSEA. The CDR3 is made up of 13 amino acids. The CDR3 bases are TGCAGCGTTGAGGGGGGACTGGGTACTGAAGCTTTCTTT. Its protein product is CSVEGGLGTEAFF.

This clone appeared a few times. This chain links TRBV6-1 with TRBJ1-2, with D possibly matching TRBD1 (6 bases). Germline CDR1 is MNHNS and CDR2 is SASEGT. V lost 6 bases and J lost 2, with 13 bases in between. The CDR3 has 14 amino acids. The CDR3 DNA reads as TGTGCCAGCAGAGAACAGGGTCGGAACTATGGCTACACCTTC. Translation gives CASREQGRNYGYTF.

The gene calls are TRBV5-6 and TRBJ1-6, with D maybe TRBD1 (5 bases). CDR3 length: 17 amino acids. V was clipped by 0 bases and J by 2 bases, with 12 bases between them. Germline CDR1 and CDR2: SGHDT and YYEEEE. The CDR3 is CASSLEGQVAYNSPLHF. In DNA, the CDR3 is TGTGCCAGCAGCTTGGAGGGGCAGGTCGCCTATAATTCACCCCTCCACTTT.

This chain joins TRBV6-4 and TRBJ2-7; the match to TRBD2 covers 11 bases. Germline V gives CDR1 MRHNA, CDR2 SNTAGT. This CDR3 has 18 amino acids. Losses at the gene ends were 5 bases for V and 0 bases for J; bases not matched to a gene: 12. The DNA of the CDR3 is TGTGCCAGCAGTCGAAAACCCGGGACTAGCGGAGGCTCCTACGAGCAGTACTTC. Its translation: CASSRKPGTSGGSYEQYF.

This chain links TRBV19 with TRBJ1-6; a weak D match, TRBD1 (6 bases). CDR1 and CDR2 (germline): LNHDA, SQIVND (reference sequence). The ends were cut back, 7 bases at V and 7 bases at J, with 14 bases in the middle. The CDR3 has 14 amino acids. The CDR3 coding sequence is TGTGCCAGTACCTTACAGGGAATCAATTCACCCCTCCACTTT. Amino acid sequence: CASTLQGINSPLHF.

The rearrangement links TRBV6-1 to TRBJ1-3; TRBD1 is a possible D gene (6 bases). The CDR3 has 16 amino acids. Trimming took off 3 bases at V and 5 bases at J, with 17 bases between the two ends. Germline CDR1 is MNHNS and CDR2 is SASEGT. The CDR3 reads CASSDSGQYTRNTIYF. The DNA for the CDR3 is TGTGCCAGCAGTGATTCTGGACAGTATACCCGAAACACCATATATTTT.

The chain recombines TRBV28 with TRBJ1-5, with D unclear. The germline gives CDR1 MDHEN, CDR2 SYDVKM. The CDR3 has 12 residues. The germline V and J ends were trimmed by 11 bases and 10 bases, with 18 bases remaining between them. CDR3 region: CAGRSSGTPQHF. Written as DNA, the CDR3 is TGTGCCGGTCGCTCTTCGGGTACACCCCAGCATTTT.